These T cell receptor beta chains were read from a single sample in a study of cytotoxic CD8 clonotypes in ibrutinib-treated CLL. TCRdb's table, derived via immunoSEQ multiplex PCR, lists solely in-frame clones and lacks some. Of about 140,000 clones listed, more than 70% are singletons. The material sequenced was PBMCs, taken after 36 months of ibrutinib treatment. The receptors stem from a human donor with chronic lymphocytic leukemia. Each CDR3 is given with its conserved first and last residue. The order of the fields is V gene, clone size, J gene, D gene, CDR3 DNA, CDR3 protein. D genes are given only for firm matches. Clone size is stated in some rows and not others, as once, few, many or a class when expanded.

TRBV5-1,.,TRBJ2-3,.,TGCGCCAGCAGGTCACGGTCTAGCACAGATACGCAGTATTTT,CASRSRSSTDTQYF
TRBV5-5,.,TRBJ2-5,TRBD2,TGTGCCAGCAGCTTCGGGTTAGCGGGGGAGACCCAGTACTTC,CASSFGLAGETQYF
TRBV27,.,TRBJ2-1,TRBD2,TGTGCCAGCAGTTCCCCGGCGGGGGGCTACAATGAGCAGTTCTTC,CASSSPAGGYNEQFF
TRBV2,.,TRBJ2-7,.,TGTGCCACAGGGGAGAGGGGAGTTGCCTACGAGCAGTACTTC,CATGERGVAYEQYF
TRBV30,.,TRBJ1-3,.,TGTGCCTGGGATGAAAACACCATATATTTT,CAWDENTIYF
TRBV19,once,TRBJ1-5,.,TGTGCCAGTAGGGACTCCGCGACAAAAACTACGCCCCAGCATTTT,CASRDSATKTTPQHF
TRBV30,few,TRBJ2-2,.,TGTGCCTGGAGACTCAACACCGGGGAGCTGTTTTTT,CAWRLNTGELFF
TRBV7-8,.,TRBJ1-2,TRBD1,TGTGCCAGCAGCTTAGTTTCCGGGGCCAGGGGGCAGTTCTACTATGGCTACACCTTC,CASSLVSGARGQFYYGYTF
TRBV5-1,.,TRBJ2-7,TRBD2,TGCGCCAGCAGCCTGGGACTAGCGTTCAACGAGCAGTACTTC,CASSLGLAFNEQYF
TRBV5-1,.,TRBJ1-1,.,TGCGCCAGCAGGGTTTCTCTAACGGGAAACACTGAAGCTTTCTTT,CASRVSLTGNTEAFF
TRBV7-8,.,TRBJ2-3,TRBD2,TGTGCCAGCAGCTTTCTAGCGGGCACAGATACGCAGTATTTT,CASSFLAGTDTQYF
TRBV7-2,once,TRBJ2-1,TRBD2,TGTGCCAGCAGCTTAGGAGCTAGCGGGTACAATGAGCAGTTCTTC,CASSLGASGYNEQFF